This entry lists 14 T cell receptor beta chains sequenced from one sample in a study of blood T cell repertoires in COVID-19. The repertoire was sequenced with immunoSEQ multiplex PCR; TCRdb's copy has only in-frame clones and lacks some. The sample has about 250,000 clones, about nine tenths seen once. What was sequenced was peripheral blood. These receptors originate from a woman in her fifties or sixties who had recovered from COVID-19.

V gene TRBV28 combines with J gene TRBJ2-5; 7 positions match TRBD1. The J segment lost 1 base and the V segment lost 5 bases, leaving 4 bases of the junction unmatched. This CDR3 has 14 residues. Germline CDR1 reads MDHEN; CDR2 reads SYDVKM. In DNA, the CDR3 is TGTGCCAGCAGTCTAGACAGGGCCCAAGAGACCCAGTACTTC. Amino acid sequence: CASSLDRAQETQYF.

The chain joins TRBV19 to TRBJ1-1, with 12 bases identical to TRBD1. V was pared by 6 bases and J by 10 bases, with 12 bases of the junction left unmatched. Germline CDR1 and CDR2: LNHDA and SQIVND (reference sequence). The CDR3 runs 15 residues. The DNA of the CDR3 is TGTGCCAGTAGCCCATCGGGGACAGGGGGCTTCGGAGCTTTCTTT. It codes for CASSPSGTGGFGAFF.

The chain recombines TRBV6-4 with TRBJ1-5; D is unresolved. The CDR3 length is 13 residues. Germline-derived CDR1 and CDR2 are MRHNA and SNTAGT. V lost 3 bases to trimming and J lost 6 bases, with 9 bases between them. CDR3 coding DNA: TGTGCCAGCAGTGAAATCGCGGGTCAGCCCCAGCATTTT. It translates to CASSEIAGQPQHF.

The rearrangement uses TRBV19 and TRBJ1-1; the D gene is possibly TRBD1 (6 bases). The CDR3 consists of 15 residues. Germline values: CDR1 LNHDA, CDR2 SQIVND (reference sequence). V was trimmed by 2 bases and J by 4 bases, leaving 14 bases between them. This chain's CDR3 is CASSINPNRVTEAFF. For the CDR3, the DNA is TGTGCCAGTAGTATAAACCCCAACAGGGTCACTGAAGCTTTCTTT.

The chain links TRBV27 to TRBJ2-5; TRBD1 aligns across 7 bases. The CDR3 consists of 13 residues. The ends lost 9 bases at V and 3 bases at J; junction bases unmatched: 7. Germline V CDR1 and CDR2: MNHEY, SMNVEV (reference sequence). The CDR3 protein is CARAGTVEETQYF. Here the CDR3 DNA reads TGTGCCAGAGCCGGGACAGTCGAAGAGACCCAGTACTTC.

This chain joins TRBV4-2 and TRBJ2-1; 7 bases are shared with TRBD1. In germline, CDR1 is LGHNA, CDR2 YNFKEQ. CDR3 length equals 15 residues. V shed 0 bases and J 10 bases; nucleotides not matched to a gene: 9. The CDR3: CASSQDTGAPREQFF. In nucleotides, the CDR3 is TGTGCCAGCAGCCAAGACACAGGGGCCCCACGCGAGCAGTTCTTC.

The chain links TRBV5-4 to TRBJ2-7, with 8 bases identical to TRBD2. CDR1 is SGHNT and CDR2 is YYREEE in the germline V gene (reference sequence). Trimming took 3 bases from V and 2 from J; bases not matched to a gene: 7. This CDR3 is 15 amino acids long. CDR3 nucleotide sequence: TGTGCCAGCAGCTCCCGGGGTAGCGGGGCCTACGAGCAGTACTTC. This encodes CASSSRGSGAYEQYF.

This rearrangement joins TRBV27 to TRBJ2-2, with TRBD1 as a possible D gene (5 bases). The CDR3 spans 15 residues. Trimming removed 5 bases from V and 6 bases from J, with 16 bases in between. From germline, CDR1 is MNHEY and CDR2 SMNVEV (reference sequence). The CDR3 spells CASSRQMKSPGELFF. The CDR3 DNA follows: TGTGCCAGCAGTCGACAGATGAAGTCCCCCGGGGAGCTGTTTTTT.

The CDR3 DNA is TGTGCCAGCAGCCCAACAGGGAGGGGCAATCAGCCCCAGCATTTT. The encoded protein is CASSPTGRGNQPQHF. The V call is TRBV7-8, the J call TRBJ1-5, with D tentatively TRBD1 (6 bases). Per the germline V gene, CDR1 is SGHVS and CDR2 is FQNEAQ. Trimming removed 5 bases from V and 2 bases from J, with 13 bases in between. The CDR3 covers 15 residues.

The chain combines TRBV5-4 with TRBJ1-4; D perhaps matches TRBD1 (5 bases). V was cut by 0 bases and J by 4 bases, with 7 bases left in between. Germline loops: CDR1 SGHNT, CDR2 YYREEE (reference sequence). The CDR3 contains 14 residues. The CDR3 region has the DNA TGTGCCAGCAGCTTGGGACAGATTAATGAAAAACTGTTTTTT. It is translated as CASSLGQINEKLFF.

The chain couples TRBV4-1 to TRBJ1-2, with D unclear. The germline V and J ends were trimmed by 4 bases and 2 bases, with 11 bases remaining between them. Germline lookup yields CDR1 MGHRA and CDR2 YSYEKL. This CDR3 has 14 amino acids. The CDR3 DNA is TGCGCCAGCAGCCCCCCGGCAGGAAACTATGGCTACACCTTC. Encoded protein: CASSPPAGNYGYTF.

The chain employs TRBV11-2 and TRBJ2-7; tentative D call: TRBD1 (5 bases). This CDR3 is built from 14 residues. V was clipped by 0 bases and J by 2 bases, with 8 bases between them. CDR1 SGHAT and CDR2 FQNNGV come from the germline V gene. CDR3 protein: CASSLDNRPYEQYF. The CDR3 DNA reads TGTGCCAGCAGCTTAGATAACAGGCCCTACGAGCAGTACTTC.

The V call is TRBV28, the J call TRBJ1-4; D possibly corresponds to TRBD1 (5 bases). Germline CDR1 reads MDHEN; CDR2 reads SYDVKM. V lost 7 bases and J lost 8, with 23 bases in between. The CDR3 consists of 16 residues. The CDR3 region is CASTPPGGFFLEKLFF. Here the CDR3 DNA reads TGTGCCAGCACACCCCCTGGGGGGTTCTTTTTGGAAAAACTGTTTTTT.

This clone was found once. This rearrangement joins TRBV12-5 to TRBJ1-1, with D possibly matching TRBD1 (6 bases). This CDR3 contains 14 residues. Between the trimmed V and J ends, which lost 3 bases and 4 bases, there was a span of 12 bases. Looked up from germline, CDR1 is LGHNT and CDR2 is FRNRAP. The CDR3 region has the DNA TGTGCTAGTGGTTTAGGGGGAGCTGGCACTGAAGCTTTCTTT. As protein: CASGLGGAGTEAFF.